Following are 21 T cell receptor beta chains from one sample sequenced in a study of blood T cell repertoires in COVID-19. Here immunoSEQ multiplex PCR was the method, and the copy in TCRdb shows in-frame clones only, minus some. The sample comprises fewer than 90,000 clones, 75% to 85% of which are singletons, and approximately 21% rests with the top ten. The sequencing input was peripheral blood. Receptors originate from a woman older than 75 with acute or convalescent COVID-19.

V usage is TRBV5-1 and J usage is TRBJ1-5; the D is unclear. Trimming left V 4 bases short and J 0 bases short, with 5 bases between. This CDR3 contains 13 residues. Germline CDR1 and CDR2: SGHRS and YFSETQ. The CDR3 DNA is TGCGCCAGCAGCCAGTATAGCAATCAGCCCCAGCATTTT. Translating it yields CASSQYSNQPQHF.

This clone turned up a few times. One end of the junction does not line up with germline, which may come from a read error. The rearrangement links TRBV3-1 (or the pseudogene TRBV3-2) to TRBJ2-1, with TRBD2 matching 14 bases. The CDR3 runs to 16 residues. Germline CDR1 reads LGHDT; CDR2 reads YNNKEL (reference sequence). The CDR3 bases are TGTGCCAGCAGCCAAGAAGGGACTAGCGGGAGCCAGGCCTCTGTCTTC. Protein sequence: CASSQEGTSGSQASVF.

This sequence joins TRBV7-2 and TRBJ1-5, with 9 bases matching TRBD1. Per the germline V gene, CDR1 is SGHTA and CDR2 is FQGNSA. The ends lost 5 bases at V and 4 bases at J; junction bases unmatched: 6. The CDR3 length is 15 residues. CDR3 amino acids: CASSDRDRGNQPQHF. Written as DNA, the CDR3 is TGTGCCAGCAGCGACCGTGACAGGGGGAATCAGCCCCAGCATTTT.

CDR3 sequence: CASSQLAGGSDTQYF. In DNA, the CDR3 is TGTGCCAGCAGCCAACTAGCGGGGGGATCAGATACGCAGTATTTT. The V call is TRBV3-1 (or the pseudogene TRBV3-2), the J call TRBJ2-3, with TRBD2 identical over 11 bases. The CDR3 consists of 15 residues. Looked up from germline, CDR1 is LGHDT and CDR2 is YNNKEL (reference sequence). V gave up 2 bases and J gave up 4 bases; unmatched junction bases: 2.

CDR3 protein: CASSGGPNTGELFF. The CDR3 DNA is TGTGCCAGCAGCGGGGGCCCGAACACCGGGGAGCTGTTTTTT. V is TRBV7-2 and J is TRBJ2-2, with TRBD1 as a possible D gene (6 bases). V lost 5 bases and J 0 bases, leaving 7 bases between the germline ends. Germline V gene data show CDR1 as SGHTA and CDR2 as FQGNSA. The CDR3 spans 14 residues.

The chain uses TRBV18 and TRBJ2-1, with D tentatively TRBD1 (6 bases). The CDR3 covers 12 residues. V gave up 8 bases and J gave up 7 bases, with 12 bases separating them. Germline V gene sequence: CDR1 KGHSH, CDR2 LQKENI. The CDR3 nucleotides read TGTGCCAGCGAGACAGGCAGGAATGAGCAGTTCTTC. It encodes CASETGRNEQFF.

This chain links TRBV5-4 with TRBJ2-1; 11 nucleotides match TRBD2. The germline gives CDR1 SGHNT, CDR2 YYREEE (reference sequence). The J segment lost 7 bases and the V segment lost 0 bases, leaving 6 bases of the junction unmatched. CDR3 length equals 16 residues. Here the CDR3 reads CASSLAGASGRNEQFF. The CDR3 DNA follows: TGTGCCAGCAGCTTGGCCGGGGCTAGCGGGAGGAATGAGCAGTTCTTC.

The chain uses TRBV10-3 and TRBJ2-2; 7 bases match TRBD2. Germline lookup yields CDR1 ENHRY and CDR2 SYGVKD. The trim removed 6 bases at V and 5 bases at J, leaving 9 bases unmatched. The CDR3 length is 15 residues. The CDR3 sequence is CAISPMGGMTGELFF. CDR3 coding DNA: TGTGCCATCAGCCCGATGGGAGGGATGACCGGGGAGCTGTTTTTT.

The chain recombines TRBV10-2 with TRBJ1-1; a weak D match, TRBD1 (6 bases). There are 12 residues in the CDR3. The germline V and J ends were trimmed by 4 bases and 5 bases, with 8 bases remaining between them. CDR1 WSHSY and CDR2 SAAADI come from the germline V gene. The CDR3 DNA sequence: TGCGCCAGCAGTGGGGGGCGGACTGAAGCTTTCTTT. It codes for CASSGGRTEAFF.

V usage is TRBV7-8 and J usage is TRBJ1-5, with D possibly being TRBD1 (6 bases). The V gene lost 1 base and the J gene lost 4 bases, with 8 bases spanning the gap. The CDR3 extends over 14 amino acids. Germline lookup yields CDR1 SGHVS and CDR2 FQNEAQ. This CDR3 is CASSLVGGNQPQHF. Written as DNA, the CDR3 is TGTGCCAGCAGCTTAGTAGGGGGAAATCAGCCCCAGCATTTT.

The chain links TRBV18 to TRBJ2-1, with D unresolved. Trimming cost V 8 bases and J 0 bases, with 11 bases left between them. CDR1 and CDR2 (germline): KGHSH, LQKENI. The CDR3 is 14 residues long. The CDR3 region has the DNA TGTGCCAGCACGACGACACTCTCCTACAATGAGCAGTTCTTC. Its translation is CASTTTLSYNEQFF.

The chain combines TRBV27 with TRBJ2-6; no clear D gene. Deletions cut 5 bases from V and 0 bases from J, with 8 bases between. This CDR3 comprises 15 residues. Per the germline V gene, CDR1 is MNHEY and CDR2 is SMNVEV (reference sequence). In DNA form, the CDR3 reads TGTGCCAGCAGTGCGACAATCTCTGGGGCCAACGTCCTGACTTTC. This encodes CASSATISGANVLTF.

A few counts support this clone. This chain joins TRBV5-1 and TRBJ1-4; weak D call: TRBD1 (5 bases). Germline assignment: CDR1 SGHRS and CDR2 YFSETQ. The CDR3 has 16 amino acids. Trimming removed 2 bases from V and 4 bases from J, with 15 bases in between. The CDR3 protein is CASSFSSTGLNEKLFF. In DNA form, the CDR3 reads TGCGCCAGCAGCTTTTCTTCGACGGGACTTAATGAAAAACTGTTTTTT.

The chain employs TRBV18 and TRBJ2-2; weak D call: TRBD2 (5 bases). Germline CDR1 KGHSH, CDR2 LQKENI. The CDR3 length is 15 residues. V lost 1 base and J lost 4, with 10 bases in between. The CDR3 spells CASSPLKAGTGELFF. The CDR3 DNA is TGTGCCAGCTCACCACTGAAGGCGGGCACCGGGGAGCTGTTTTTT. Full variable domain (missing parts from reference TRBV18 and TRBJ2-2): NAGVMQNPRHLVRRRGQEARLRCSPMKGHSHVYWYRQLPEEGLKFMVYLQKENIIDESGMPKERFSAEFPKEGPSILRIQQVVRGDSAAYFCASSPLKAGTGELFFGEGSRLTVL.

V gene TRBV3-1 (or the pseudogene TRBV3-2) combines with J gene TRBJ2-1, with TRBD2 as a possible D gene (6 bases). The V gene lost 4 bases and the J gene lost 8 bases, with 33 bases spanning the gap. The CDR3 is 20 amino acids. Germline loops: CDR1 LGHDT, CDR2 YNNKEL (reference sequence). CDR3 sequence: CASSPKGDGLALSWADEQFF. CDR3 coding DNA: TGTGCCAGCAGCCCAAAGGGCGATGGGCTAGCGCTATCTTGGGCGGATGAGCAGTTCTTC.

The chain is built from TRBV15 and TRBJ2-7, with unresolved D. CDR3 length equals 13 residues. Trimming stripped 0 bases from V and 3 bases from J, with 6 bases between. In germline, CDR1 is LNHNV, CDR2 YYDKDF (reference sequence). The CDR3 DNA reads as TGTGCCACCAGCAGAGAGGCCGTCTACGAGCAGTACTTC. This gives the protein CATSREAVYEQYF.

J is TRBJ1-4 and V is TRBV7-9; 10 nucleotides match TRBD1. The V gene end was trimmed by 1 base and the J gene end by 6 bases; junction bases not matched to a gene: 2. The CDR3 consists of 15 residues. The germline CDR1 and CDR2 sequences are SEHNR and FQNEAQ (reference sequence). Here the CDR3 DNA reads TGTGCCAGCAGCTTAGTCGGACAGGGGGATGAAAAACTGTTTTTT. Its protein is CASSLVGQGDEKLFF.

The V and J genes are TRBV4-1 and TRBJ2-7; 9 bases are a match to TRBD1. Trimming took 4 bases from V and 1 from J; bases not matched to a gene: 8. Germline V gene data show CDR1 as MGHRA and CDR2 as YSYEKL. CDR3 length equals 16 residues. CDR3 in amino acids: CASSRTGGAGSYEQYF. CDR3 DNA sequence: TGCGCCAGCAGCCGCACAGGGGGCGCGGGTTCCTACGAGCAGTACTTC.

The rearrangement joins TRBV29-1 to TRBJ1-1, with 8 bases identical to TRBD1. Germline V gene data show CDR1 as SQVTM and CDR2 as ANQGSEA. There are 13 residues in the CDR3. V dropped 3 bases and J dropped 6; count of bases not matched to a gene: 6. The CDR3 nucleotides read TGCAGCGTTGACAGGGGGCGTGTAGCTGAAGCTTTCTTT. Protein: CSVDRGRVAEAFF.

The J gene is TRBJ2-3, the V gene TRBV5-8; 7 positions match TRBD1. Germline V lookup: CDR1 SGHTS, CDR2 YDEGEE. This CDR3 spans 14 amino acids. Trimming at V came to 3 bases and at J to 2 bases, leaving 3 bases not matched to a gene. The CDR3 DNA follows: TGTGCCAGCAGCTCGACAGGGAACACAGATACGCAGTATTTT. Translation gives CASSSTGNTDTQYF.

This clone was counted only a few times. The V and J genes are TRBV5-4 and TRBJ1-1; D unclear. The CDR3 has 14 residues. CDR1 and CDR2 from the germline V gene are SGHNT and YYREEE (reference sequence). V was clipped by 2 bases and J by 3 bases, with 11 bases between them. The CDR3 DNA is TGTGCCAGCAGCTTTACTCTCGATGACACTGAAGCTTTCTTT. Amino acid sequence: CASSFTLDDTEAFF.